This TCR beta chain is drawn from a study of blood T cell repertoires in COVID-19. This CDR3 contains 14 residues. V lost 4 bases and J lost 3, with 10 bases in between. The germline V gene encodes CDR1 SGHTA and CDR2 FQGNSA. Profiling relied on immunoSEQ multiplex PCR, and the TCRdb table lists in-frame clones only, not all of them. Among fewer than 350,000 clones listed, around 87% were seen once. The sequence was obtained from a woman between 45 and 60 years old who had recovered from COVID-19. What was sequenced was peripheral blood. The chain employs TRBV7-2 and TRBJ1-3; D perhaps matches TRBD1 (6 bases). The CDR3 protein is CASSSQGIGNTIYF. CDR3 coding DNA: TGTGCCAGCAGCTCACAGGGAATTGGAAACACCATATATTTT.